This passage covers 28 T cell receptor beta chains from one sample sequenced in a study of CD8+CD57+ T cells in acquired aplastic anemia. Sequenced patients had shown CD8+CD57+ cell expansion by flow cytometry. For CDR3 and TCR beta VDJ profiling, genomic DNA was the template used. MiXCR, applied by TCRdb to the reads, yields one record per CDR3 protein. The sample lists just over 450,000 distinct CDR3 sequences, about a third occurring once. The sequenced material came from sorted CD4+, CD8+, or CD8+CD57+ T cells (not recorded which) from PBMCs. The receptor source for this set is a human donor with aplastic anemia.

There are many counts of this clonotype. J is TRBJ1-2 and V is TRBV5-8; D not resolved. The CDR3 has 11 amino acids. Between the trimmed V and J ends, which lost 6 bases and 10 bases, there was a span of 13 bases. In germline, CDR1 is SGHTS, CDR2 YDEGEE. The CDR3 region is CASTRTQLYTF. CDR3 nucleotide sequence: TGTGCCAGCACCAGGACGCAGCTCTACACCTTC. Combining the CDR3 with reference TRBV5-8 and TRBJ1-2 gives the whole variable domain EAGVTQSPTHLIKTRGQQATLRCSPISGHTSVYWYQQALGLGLQFLLWYDEGEERNRGNFPPRFSGRQFPNYSSELNVNALELEDSALYLCASTRTQLYTFGSGTRLTVV.

This clonotype was detected many times. This sequence joins TRBV29-1 and TRBJ1-4; no firm D call. Germline CDR1 reads SQVTM; CDR2 reads ANQGSEA. This CDR3 spans 13 amino acids. Trimming left V 4 bases short and J 11 bases short, with 17 bases between. The CDR3 DNA follows: TGCAGCGTTGGTTTTATGAATGATGGGAAACTGTTTTTT. Its translation is CSVGFMNDGKLFF.

This clonotype appeared many times. This rearrangement joins TRBV19 to TRBJ1-2; 8 bases are a match to TRBD1. From germline, CDR1 is LNHDA and CDR2 SQIVND (reference sequence). This CDR3 has 15 residues. V gave up 1 base and J gave up 4 bases; unmatched junction bases: 5. CDR3 DNA sequence: TGTGCCAGTAGTATAGTCACAGGGGGAGGCTATGGCTACACCTTC. Translated, it gives CASSIVTGGGYGYTF. Full variable domain (remainder filled in from reference TRBV19 and TRBJ1-2): DGGITQSPKYLFRKEGQNVTLSCEQNLNHDAMYWYRQDPGQGLRLIYYSQIVNDFQKGDIAEGYSVSREKKESFPLTVTSAQKNPTAFYLCASSIVTGGGYGYTFGSGTRLTVV.

The chain carries TRBV5-1 and TRBJ1-1; D is unresolved. Germline assignment: CDR1 SGHRS and CDR2 YFSETQ. The CDR3 loop spans 15 amino acids. Trimming left V 0 bases short and J 6 bases short, with 15 bases between. CDR3 protein: CASSLAAAAGPEAFF. Written as DNA, the CDR3 is TGCGCCAGCAGCTTGGCCGCCGCTGCGGGCCCTGAAGCTTTCTTT.

V gene TRBV2 combines with J gene TRBJ1-5; D gene unclear. Trimming stripped 7 bases from V and 0 bases from J, with 22 bases between. Germline V gives CDR1 SNHLY, CDR2 FYNNEI. This CDR3 has 18 amino acids. CDR3 sequence reads: CASTPVKGGSYSNQPQHF. The CDR3 DNA is TGTGCCAGCACCCCCGTCAAAGGAGGCTCATATAGCAATCAGCCCCAGCATTTT.

At least ten counts were recorded for this clonotype. This chain joins TRBV15 and TRBJ1-1; D might be TRBD1 (5 bases). The germline V gene has CDR1 LNHNV and CDR2 YYDKDF (reference sequence). This CDR3 contains 17 residues. V was clipped by 0 bases and J by 1 base, with 15 bases between them. CDR3 sequence (DNA): TGTGCCACCAGCAGAGATGGGGGTAGTAGTCCGAACACTGAAGCTTTCTTT. Residues: CATSRDGGSSPNTEAFF. Full variable domain (missing parts from reference TRBV15 and TRBJ1-1): DAMVIQNPRYQVTQFGKPVTLSCSQTLNHNVMYWYQQKSSQAPKLLFHYYDKDFNNEADTPDNFQSRRPNTSFCFLDIRSPGLGDTAMYLCATSRDGGSSPNTEAFFGQGTRLTVV.

This clonotype occurred many times. V usage is TRBV20-1 and J usage is TRBJ1-1; unclear D gene. Per the germline V gene, CDR1 is DFQATT and CDR2 is SNEGSKA (reference sequence). The CDR3 loop spans 15 amino acids. The germline V and J ends were trimmed by 0 bases and 1 base, with 12 bases remaining between them. The CDR3 DNA is TGCAGTGCTAGAGATTGGCGGCAACAGAACACTGAAGCTTTCTTT. It codes for CSARDWRQQNTEAFF.

This clonotype was found a few times. V and J are TRBV3-1 and TRBJ1-2, with D possibly being TRBD1 (5 bases). The CDR3 extends over 14 amino acids. The germline V gene encodes CDR1 LGHDT and CDR2 YNNKEL (reference sequence). V lost 3 bases to trimming and J lost 1 base, with 9 bases between them. CDR3: CASSHPTVNYGYTF. DNA for the CDR3: TGTGCCAGCAGCCACCCGACAGTTAACTATGGCTACACCTTC.

The chain combines TRBV6-1 with TRBJ2-2; TRBD2 aligns across 12 bases. Germline CDR1 is MNHNS and CDR2 is SASEGT. The length of the CDR3 is 16 residues. V was pared by 6 bases and J by 7 bases, with 9 bases of the junction left unmatched. CDR3: CASSHNLAGGLGELFF. The CDR3 nucleotides are TGTGCCAGCAGCCATAATCTAGCGGGAGGGCTCGGGGAGCTGTTTTTT.

This clonotype was recorded many times. This chain links TRBV2 with TRBJ1-2, with D perhaps TRBD1 (5 bases). V gave up 2 bases and J gave up 8 bases, with 15 bases separating them. This CDR3 region has 14 residues. Per the germline V gene, CDR1 is SNHLY and CDR2 is FYNNEI. Here the CDR3 DNA reads TGTGCCAGCAGTGAAATAGGGGCAGGACTGGGCTACACCTTC. This translates into CASSEIGAGLGYTF.

The V call is TRBV12-3 or TRBV12-4, the J call TRBJ2-7; D is perhaps TRBD1 (5 bases). This CDR3 region has 13 residues. Trimming shortened V by 2 bases and J by 2 bases, and 7 bases separated the two germline ends. Written as DNA, the CDR3 is TGTGCCAGCAGTTTAATAGGGGCCTACGAGCAGTACTTC. The encoded protein is CASSLIGAYEQYF.

This clonotype showed up many times. The chain combines TRBV19 with TRBJ1-6; weak D call: TRBD1 (5 bases). The V and J ends lost 6 bases and 5 bases respectively, with 17 bases between them. The CDR3 totals 16 residues. The germline gives CDR1 LNHDA, CDR2 SQIVND (reference sequence). CDR3 sequence: CASSIPRGTHNSPLHF. As DNA, the CDR3 is TGTGCCAGTAGCATCCCGAGAGGGACCCATAATTCACCCCTCCACTTT.

This CDR3 reads CASMGSNQPQHF. Here the CDR3 DNA reads TGTGCCAGCATGGGGAGCAATCAGCCCCAGCATTTT. The chain couples TRBV7-8 to TRBJ1-5; no clear D gene. The CDR3 is 12 amino acids. V lost 7 bases and J lost 1, with 5 bases in between. The germline CDR1 and CDR2 sequences are SGHVS and FQNEAQ. Full variable domain (rest looked up from reference TRBV7-8 and TRBJ1-5): GAGVSQSPRYKVAKRGQDVALRCDPISGHVSLFWYQQALGQGPEFLTYFQNEAQLDKSGLPSDRFFAERPEGSVSTLKIQRTQQEDSAVYLCASMGSNQPQHFGDGTRLSIL.

The V call is TRBV9, the J call TRBJ1-1; TRBD1 might be the D (6 bases). The V and J ends lost 0 bases and 5 bases respectively, with 14 bases between them. The CDR3 is 15 residues long. The V gene's germline CDR1 is SGDLS and CDR2 YYNGEE. CDR3 bases: TGTGCCAGCAGCGTAGGCGTGGACAGAGCTACTGAAGCTTTCTTT. Encoded protein: CASSVGVDRATEAFF.

CDR3 sequence: CASSFQGRYEQYF. The CDR3 region has the DNA TGCGCCAGCAGCTTCCAAGGACGTTACGAGCAGTACTTC. This chain links TRBV5-1 with TRBJ2-7; D is undetermined. The CDR3 has 13 residues. V was pared by 2 bases and J by 4 bases, with 10 bases between. In germline, CDR1 is SGHRS, CDR2 YFSETQ.

This clonotype was found a few times. This sequence joins TRBV5-1 and TRBJ1-1; D is ambiguous. The CDR3 is 15 amino acids. With 3 bases removed from V and 0 bases from J, the gap between germline ends came to 12 bases. Germline V gene lookup returns CDR1 SGHRS and CDR2 YFSETQ. The DNA for the CDR3 is TGCGCCAGCAGCTCGGACGGTCTCATGAACACTGAAGCTTTCTTT. Protein product: CASSSDGLMNTEAFF.

This clonotype was recorded at least ten times. V is TRBV24-1 and J is TRBJ1-6; D is uncertain. Germline V gene sequence: CDR1 KGHDR, CDR2 SFDVKD. V lost 4 bases to trimming and J lost 0 bases, with 12 bases between them. There are 17 residues in the CDR3. The CDR3 loop reads CATSDSQKSSYNSPLHF. DNA for the CDR3: TGTGCCACCAGTGACTCCCAGAAGAGCTCCTATAATTCACCCCTCCACTTT.

In regard to this clonotype: Given a much more abundant clone one base away, this may be a read error. V gene TRBV12-3 or TRBV12-4 combines with J gene TRBJ1-6, with D hard to call. The CDR3 runs 14 residues. The CDR3 is CASSLKRPNSPLRF. As DNA, the CDR3 is TGTGCCAGCAGTTTAAAGAGACCCAATTCACCCCTCCGCTTT.

The V call is TRBV10-3, the J call TRBJ2-7, with unresolved D. V was trimmed by 10 bases and J by 7 bases, leaving 17 bases between them. CDR1 and CDR2 from the germline V gene are ENHRY and SYGVKD. The CDR3 covers 12 residues. The CDR3 sequence: CATPSSDGEQYF. CDR3 coding DNA: TGTGCCACCCCCAGCTCCGATGGAGAGCAGTACTTC.

Ten or more counts support this clonotype. The chain employs TRBV29-1 and TRBJ2-3; 12 bases map to TRBD2. J lost 6 bases, V lost 4 bases, and 8 bases had no gene match. Germline V gives CDR1 SQVTM, CDR2 ANQGSEA. CDR3 length equals 15 residues. This CDR3 reads CSVVPLAGGWDTQYF. The CDR3 coding sequence is TGCAGCGTTGTTCCTCTAGCGGGAGGGTGGGATACGCAGTATTTT.

For this clonotype: The junction differs from germline at one of its ends, possibly a read error. This sequence joins TRBV10-2 and TRBJ2-1; D gene ambiguous. The CDR3 spans 13 residues. Looked up from germline, CDR1 is WSHSY and CDR2 is SAAADI. CDR3 amino acids: CASSPHLSSEQFF. CDR3 bases: TGTGCCAGCAGCCCCCACCTCTCTAGTGAGCAGTTCTTC.

This clonotype was seen many times. This chain joins TRBV10-3 and TRBJ2-7, with 8 bases fitting TRBD2. This CDR3 has 15 amino acids. Germline CDR1 ENHRY, CDR2 SYGVKD. Trimming removed 3 bases from V and 4 bases from J; junction bases left unmatched: 8. The CDR3 loop reads CAISDMTSVRYEQYF. In DNA form, the CDR3 reads TGTGCCATCAGTGACATGACTAGCGTTCGGTACGAGCAGTACTTC.

This clonotype has more than one count but fewer than ten. The chain uses TRBV12-3 or TRBV12-4 and TRBJ1-1; 9 bases are shared with TRBD1. This CDR3 has 14 amino acids. After removal of 5 bases from V and 3 bases from J, the junction contained 4 bases not matched to a gene. The CDR3 reads CASSPGQGDTEAFF. The CDR3 coding sequence is TGTGCCAGCAGTCCGGGACAGGGTGACACTGAAGCTTTCTTT.

This clonotype was counted at least ten times. The genes are TRBV20-1 and TRBJ1-5, with D possibly being TRBD1 (5 bases). There are 14 residues in the CDR3. The V and J ends lost 2 bases and 0 bases respectively, with 8 bases between them. Germline CDR1 DFQATT, CDR2 SNEGSKA (reference sequence). The CDR3 here is CSARKGASNQPQHF. Here the CDR3 DNA reads TGCAGTGCTAGAAAAGGGGCTAGCAATCAGCCCCAGCATTTT.

The V call is TRBV7-8, the J call TRBJ2-3, with 11 positions matching TRBD2. Germline lookup yields CDR1 SGHVS and CDR2 FQNEAQ. The V gene end was trimmed by 3 bases and the J gene end by 3 bases; junction bases not matched to a gene: 5. The CDR3 extends over 16 amino acids. The CDR3 DNA sequence: TGTGCCAGCAGCTTCGTAGCGGGGGGGCGAACAGATACGCAGTATTTT. It specifies CASSFVAGGRTDTQYF.

This clonotype occurred many times. The V gene is TRBV19, the J gene TRBJ1-1, with D possibly being TRBD1 (6 bases). There are 15 residues in the CDR3. Germline loops: CDR1 LNHDA, CDR2 SQIVND (reference sequence). V was shortened by 3 bases and J by 0 bases, with 11 bases between the two germline ends. The CDR3 reads CASSISTGMNTEAFF. CDR3 in DNA: TGTGCCAGTAGTATCTCAACAGGGATGAACACTGAAGCTTTCTTT.

This clonotype was counted at least ten times. This chain connects TRBV19 to TRBJ2-3; maybe TRBD1 (5 bases). V was pared by 7 bases and J by 2 bases, with 19 bases between. This CDR3 has 16 residues. CDR1 is LNHDA and CDR2 is SQIVND in the germline V gene (reference sequence). The CDR3 loop is CASTQLPGSTTDTQYF. CDR3 DNA sequence: TGTGCCAGTACCCAACTCCCAGGGTCCACCACAGATACGCAGTATTTT.

The rearrangement uses TRBV7-8 and TRBJ1-5; the D is unclear. Trimming left V 0 bases short and J 4 bases short, with 13 bases between. CDR3 length: 16 residues. Germline V lookup: CDR1 SGHVS, CDR2 FQNEAQ. DNA for the CDR3: TGTGCCAGCAGCTTAGCGAGGTTTAGTGCGAATCAGCCCCAGCATTTT. Amino acids: CASSLARFSANQPQHF.